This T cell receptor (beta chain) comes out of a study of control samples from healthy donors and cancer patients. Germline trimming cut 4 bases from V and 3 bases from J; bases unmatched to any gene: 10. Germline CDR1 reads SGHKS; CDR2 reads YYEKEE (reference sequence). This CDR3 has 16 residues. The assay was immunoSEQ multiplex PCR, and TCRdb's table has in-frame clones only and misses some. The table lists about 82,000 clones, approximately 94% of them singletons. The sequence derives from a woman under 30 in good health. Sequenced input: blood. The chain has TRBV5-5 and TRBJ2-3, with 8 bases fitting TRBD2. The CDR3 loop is CASSQTSGLVTDTQYF. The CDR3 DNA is TGTGCCAGCAGCCAAACTAGCGGACTAGTTACAGATACGCAGTATTTT.